This T cell receptor beta chain was sequenced for a study of CD8+ T cells in alopecia areata. The CDR3 length is 16 residues. The V end lost 3 bases, the J end lost 4 bases, and 16 bases lay between the germline ends. Germline CDR1 and CDR2: MGHRA and YSYEKL. Following extraction, RNA underwent reverse transcription to cDNA, which served as the sequencing template. Sequencing was performed with immunoSEQ multiplex PCR; in TCRdb, only in-frame clones are kept and a portion is missing. The table includes 110,000 to 150,000 clones, 51% detected once. This TCR was recovered from a human donor with alopecia areata. V is TRBV4-1 and J is TRBJ2-1; D tentatively reads TRBD1 or TRBD2 (5 bases each). Sample: CD4+ T cells sorted from blood, taken at week 0. CDR3 residues: CASSQGKGTLYNEQFF. The CDR3 DNA reads as TGCGCCAGCAGCCAGGGAAAGGGGACCCTATACAATGAGCAGTTCTTC.